The rows below give T cell receptor beta chains drawn from one sample of a study of vaccination and CD4 T cells after COVID-19. Their cognate antigens are unknown. One entry per CDR3 protein results from TCRdb running MiXCR on the PCR reads. The sample has roughly 24,000 distinct CDR3 sequences, about 54% seen once; the top ten hold roughly 2.8%. Sequencing was done on a sample of CD4+ T cells from blood, cultured in vitro. All receptors derive from a human donor who had recovered from COVID-19. Both conserved end residues are part of each CDR3. A D gene is named only where the DNA matches it firmly. Clone size appears in some rows only: once, few, many, or a class for an expanded clone.

TRBJ2-3 NA few TRBV20-1 CSARFAPDTQYF TGCAGTGCACGATTTGCCCCAGATACGCAGTATTTT
TRBJ2-2 TRBD1 NA TRBV19 CASSIGQGATGELFF TGTGCCAGTAGTATAGGACAGGGGGCAACCGGGGAGCTGTTTTTT
TRBJ1-2 NA few TRBV20-1 CSARVPENYGYTF TGCAGTGCTAGAGTTCCGGAAAACTATGGCTACACCTTC
TRBJ2-7 TRBD1 NA TRBV20-1 CSAKTGGLAEQYF TGCAGTGCCAAGACAGGGGGCTTAGCCGAGCAGTACTTC
TRBJ2-2 NA NA TRBV9 CASSVGQAGTGELFF TGTGCCAGCAGCGTTGGTCAGGCGGGCACCGGGGAGCTGTTTTTT
TRBJ1-2 TRBD1 once TRBV5-6 CASSLDRGASSGYTF TGTGCCAGCAGCTTGGACAGGGGAGCATCTTCGGGCTACACCTTC
TRBJ1-2 NA NA TRBV19 CASSIRENYGYTF TGTGCCAGTAGTATTCGGGAGAACTATGGCTACACCTTC
TRBJ1-1 TRBD1 NA TRBV20-1 CSAPGTGERRAFF TGCAGTGCTCCCGGGACAGGGGAACGGAGAGCTTTCTTT
TRBJ1-6 TRBD1 NA TRBV3-1 CASSQGQGGSPLHF TGTGCCAGCAGCCAAGGACAGGGTGGTTCACCCCTCCACTTT
TRBJ2-5 NA NA TRBV27 CASSLFGQQETQYF TGTGCCAGCAGTTTATTTGGACAGCAAGAGACCCAGTACTTC
TRBJ1-2 TRBD1 NA TRBV11-2 CASSLDQGVGHYGYTF TGTGCCAGCAGCTTAGATCAGGGGGTTGGGCACTATGGCTACACCTTC
TRBJ2-2 TRBD1 NA TRBV7-3 CASSSGQGPNTGELFF TGTGCCAGCAGCTCTGGACAGGGACCAAACACCGGGGAGCTGTTTTTT
TRBJ1-1 NA NA TRBV20-1 CSASGGGDTEAFF TGCAGTGCTAGTGGAGGGGGGGATACTGAAGCTTTCTTT
TRBJ1-1 NA NA TRBV6-1 CASTNQPREGAFF TGTGCCAGCACTAACCAGCCCCGGGAGGGAGCTTTCTTT
TRBJ1-1 NA NA TRBV10-3 CAISGTANTEAFF TGTGCCATATCCGGCACAGCGAACACTGAAGCTTTCTTT
TRBJ2-1 TRBD2 NA TRBV11-3 CASSLDRAGGRNEQFF TGTGCCAGCAGCTTAGATAGAGCGGGAGGAAGGAATGAGCAGTTCTTC
TRBJ1-2 NA NA TRBV29-1 CSGWGSYGYTF TGCAGCGGTTGGGGTAGTTATGGCTACACCTTC
TRBJ1-1 TRBD1 NA TRBV7-2 CASSLQGYTEAFF TGTGCCAGCAGCCTACAGGGGTACACTGAAGCTTTCTTT
TRBJ2-3 NA NA TRBV15 CATSRVLDTQYF TGTGCCACCAGCAGAGTATTAGATACGCAGTATTTT
TRBJ2-6 NA NA TRBV6-2/TRBV6-3 CASTDGGSGANVLTF TGTGCCAGCACCGACGGGGGCTCTGGGGCCAACGTCCTGACTTTC
TRBJ2-7 NA NA TRBV6-5 CASSSHTSYEQYF TGTGCCAGCAGTTCTCACACATCCTACGAGCAGTACTTC
TRBJ1-1 NA NA TRBV6-5 CASSYGGRAEAFF TGTGCCAGCAGTTACGGGGGTCGGGCTGAAGCTTTCTTT
TRBJ2-2 NA NA TRBV7-2 CASSTAGVTGELFF TGTGCCAGCAGCACAGCAGGGGTCACCGGGGAGCTGTTTTTT
TRBJ1-5 TRBD1 NA TRBV27 CASSSTGGSQPQHF TGTGCCAGCAGTTCGACAGGGGGCAGTCAGCCCCAGCATTTT
TRBJ2-5 NA NA TRBV7-2 CASNHYGVVETQYF TGTGCCAGCAACCATTACGGGGTTGTAGAGACCCAGTACTTC
TRBJ2-2 NA NA TRBV7-2 CASSLVRTPNTGELFF TGTGCCAGCAGCTTAGTCAGGACACCGAACACCGGGGAGCTGTTTTTT
TRBJ1-1 NA NA TRBV20-1 CSAKLGNTEAFF TGCAGTGCAAAATTGGGGAACACTGAAGCTTTCTTT
TRBJ1-1 NA NA TRBV7-2 CASSLAGTRRAFF TGTGCCAGCAGCTTGGCCGGGACAAGAAGGGCTTTCTTT
TRBJ1-3 TRBD1 NA TRBV7-8 CASSLIQGLGGNTIYF TGTGCCAGCAGCCTAATACAGGGGCTAGGTGGAAACACCATATATTTT
TRBJ1-1 NA NA TRBV11-3 CASSLATLDRVEAFF TGTGCCAGCAGCTTAGCCACCCTGGACAGAGTTGAAGCTTTCTTT
TRBJ1-6 TRBD1 medium-sized TRBV7-9 CASSLTPGTGGSPLHF TGTGCCAGCAGCCTAACCCCGGGGACAGGGGGCTCACCCCTCCACTTT
TRBJ1-1 NA few TRBV5-1 CASSLVRESEAFF TGCGCCAGCAGCTTGGTACGGGAGTCTGAAGCTTTCTTT
TRBJ2-7 TRBD1 NA TRBV30 CAWTGGPGTGLGEQYF TGTGCCTGGACCGGGGGCCCCGGGACAGGGTTAGGCGAGCAGTACTTC
TRBJ1-4 NA NA TRBV12-3/TRBV12-4 CASGEGWGGGKGKLFF TGTGCCAGCGGAGAAGGTTGGGGCGGGGGGAAGGGAAAACTGTTTTTT
TRBJ2-5 NA NA TRBV30 CAWSSQETQYF TGTGCCTGGAGTTCCCAAGAGACCCAGTACTTC
TRBJ1-1 NA NA TRBV4-1 CASSQVNSLNTEAFF TGCGCCAGCAGCCAAGTTAACAGTCTGAACACTGAAGCTTTCTTT
TRBJ2-1 NA NA TRBV7-8 CASSPLRDLEQFF TGTGCCAGCAGCCCTTTACGGGATCTTGAGCAGTTCTTC
TRBJ1-2 NA NA TRBV5-8 CASRTYTVNYGYTF TGTGCCAGCAGAACCTATACAGTAAACTATGGCTACACCTTC
TRBJ2-7 TRBD2 once TRBV6-5 CASSSQAGGGEQYF TGTGCCAGCAGTTCACAAGCGGGAGGTGGCGAGCAGTACTTC
TRBJ2-7 NA NA TRBV6-1 CASRLRLGSSYEQYF TGTGCCAGCAGACTCAGACTAGGGAGCTCCTACGAGCAGTACTTC
TRBJ2-7 TRBD2 NA TRBV11-3 CASSLGGASGDYEQYF TGTGCCAGCAGCTTAGGGGGGGCTAGCGGGGACTACGAGCAGTACTTC
TRBJ2-5 NA NA TRBV27 CASSWKNQETQYF TGTGCCAGCAGTTGGAAAAACCAAGAGACCCAGTACTTC
TRBJ1-2 NA few TRBV25-1 CASSATGMNYGYTF TGTGCCAGCAGTGCCACAGGGATGAACTATGGCTACACCTTC
TRBJ2-7 NA NA TRBV30 CAWMRTHLSYEQYF TGTGCCTGGATGCGGACACACCTTTCCTACGAGCAGTACTTC
TRBJ1-1 NA few TRBV6-5 CASSYGTGSHNTEAFF TGTGCCAGCAGTTACGGCACAGGCAGCCACAACACTGAAGCTTTCTTT
TRBJ1-1 NA few TRBV7-2 CASSLSLNTEAFF TGTGCCAGCAGCTTAAGCCTGAACACTGAAGCTTTCTTT
TRBJ1-1 NA NA TRBV4-3 CASSQRQILNTEAFF TGCGCCAGCAGCCAGAGACAGATACTGAACACTGAAGCTTTCTTT
TRBJ1-2 NA NA TRBV12-3/TRBV12-4 CASRGGASGYTF TGTGCCAGCAGGGGGGGGGCTTCTGGCTACACCTTC
TRBJ1-1 NA NA TRBV29-1 CSVTDTPEAFF TGCAGCGTGACAGATACCCCTGAAGCTTTCTTT
TRBJ2-1 NA NA TRBV6-1 CASSEGGVSSYNEQFF TGTGCCAGCAGTGAAGGGGGCGTGAGCTCCTACAATGAGCAGTTCTTC
TRBJ1-1 NA NA TRBV7-9 CASTPRGGSEAFF TGTGCCAGCACCCCTCGGGGGGGAAGCGAAGCTTTCTTT
TRBJ1-1 NA NA TRBV6-5 CASSYSATRYAEAFF TGTGCCAGCAGTTACTCAGCTACGAGGTACGCTGAAGCTTTCTTT
TRBJ2-5 NA NA TRBV30 CASTGTPSQETQYF TGTGCCTCCACCGGGACACCGTCTCAAGAGACCCAGTACTTC
TRBJ1-1 NA NA TRBV28 CASSRRSRGTEAFF TGTGCCAGCAGCCGCCGGTCCAGGGGAACTGAAGCTTTCTTT
TRBJ2-5 NA NA TRBV10-3 CAISMGPGVGTQYF TGTGCCATCAGTATGGGACCCGGCGTAGGGACCCAGTACTTC
TRBJ1-2 TRBD1 NA TRBV19 CASSGMGQSNYGYTF TGTGCCAGTAGTGGTATGGGACAGTCTAACTATGGCTACACCTTC
TRBJ2-1 NA few TRBV20-1 CSAPDGAGWRNEQFF TGCAGTGCGCCGGACGGGGCTGGTTGGAGAAATGAGCAGTTCTTC
TRBJ2-2 NA NA TRBV5-1 CASSRQGLGTGELFF TGCGCCAGCAGCCGACAAGGGTTAGGGACCGGGGAGCTGTTTTTT
TRBJ1-6 NA NA TRBV4-3 CASSPRQLNSPLHF TGCGCCAGCAGTCCGAGACAGCTTAATTCACCCCTCCACTTT